One and the same sample provided the 25 T cell receptor beta chains below, sequenced in a study of neoadjuvant anti-PD-1 for oral cavity cancer (TCRdb year 2021). Library method: the immunoSEQ multiplex PCR assay. Held by TCRdb, this immuneACCESS table contains in-frame sequences only and omits some clones. Under half of the omission traces to an unresolved V gene where checked; the cause of the rest is unknown. This sample has tens of thousands of clones in its table, and 85% to 90% of those were observed once. The ten largest clones add up to less than 3% of the sample. What the time point label conveys for this sample: after neoadjuvant nivolumab, at surgical resection. Source: PBMCs, taken after nivolumab (anti-PD-1) treatment. These receptors were obtained from a person aged 35 to 85 with oral cavity squamous cell carcinoma.

The gene calls are TRBV29-1 and TRBJ2-2; 9 bases align to TRBD2. With 4 bases clipped from V and 0 bases from J, the junction kept 6 bases outside the gene matches. Germline CDR1 and CDR2: SQVTM and ANQGSEA. The CDR3 has 16 amino acids. The CDR3 DNA reads as TGCAGCGTTGCGACTAGCGGTAAAACGAACACCGGGGAGCTGTTTTTT. Its protein is CSVATSGKTNTGELFF.

The rearrangement uses TRBV5-1 and TRBJ2-2; TRBD2 aligns across 9 bases. The germline gives CDR1 SGHRS, CDR2 YFSETQ. The V segment lost 5 bases and the J segment 4 bases; nucleotides outside the gene matches: 6. The CDR3 runs 15 residues. The CDR3 region has the DNA TGCGCCAGCAGAGTTGCGGGAGGGTCCACCGGGGAGCTGTTTTTT. Encoded protein: CASRVAGGSTGELFF.

A single count supports this clone. The chain recombines TRBV4-1 with TRBJ1-5; a weak D match, TRBD1 (5 bases). CDR1 MGHRA and CDR2 YSYEKL come from the germline V gene. This CDR3 is built from 16 residues. V was trimmed by 0 bases and J by 3 bases, leaving 12 bases between them. The CDR3 loop reads CASSQEKGSPNQPQHF. In DNA, the CDR3 is TGCGCCAGCAGCCAAGAAAAGGGGAGCCCCAATCAGCCCCAGCATTTT.

V and J are TRBV10-3 and TRBJ1-4; no reliable D call. The V gene lost 5 bases and the J gene lost 0 bases, with 13 bases spanning the gap. CDR3 length equals 16 residues. CDR1 is ENHRY and CDR2 is SYGVKD in the germline V gene. CDR3 coding DNA: TGTGCCATCAGTACCTCCGGCGGAACAACTAATGAAAAACTGTTTTTT. This codes for CAISTSGGTTNEKLFF.

V and J are TRBV28 and TRBJ1-1; D gene uncertain. Germline lookup yields CDR1 MDHEN and CDR2 SYDVKM. The CDR3 consists of 13 residues. Trimming pared 3 bases from V and 0 bases from J, leaving 5 bases between. In nucleotides, the CDR3 is TGTGCCAGCAGTTTTCGAGTGAACACTGAAGCTTTCTTT. Its translation is CASSFRVNTEAFF.

The chain joins TRBV6-6 to TRBJ2-3, with 8 bases lining up with TRBD2. The J segment lost 3 bases and the V segment lost 2 bases, leaving 7 bases of the junction unmatched. The CDR3 length is 16 residues. Germline lookup yields CDR1 MNHNY and CDR2 SVGAGI (reference sequence). The CDR3: CASSYGAGGLTDTQYF. The CDR3 coding sequence is TGTGCCAGCAGTTACGGGGCGGGGGGCCTGACAGATACGCAGTATTTT.

The chain combines TRBV11-2 with TRBJ1-6; tentatively, D is TRBD1 (6 bases). This CDR3 has 14 residues. The germline V and J ends were trimmed by 3 bases and 7 bases, with 10 bases remaining between them. Germline V gene lookup returns CDR1 SGHAT and CDR2 FQNNGV. In DNA, the CDR3 is TGTGCCAGCAGCTTTACAGGGCCCAATTCACCCCTCCACTTT. The encoded protein is CASSFTGPNSPLHF.

This clone was detected only once. Other DNA sequences in the sample encode the same CDR3. This sequence joins TRBV4-1 and TRBJ2-2, with TRBD1 matching 7 bases. Germline values: CDR1 MGHRA, CDR2 YSYEKL. There are 14 residues in the CDR3. V was pared by 8 bases and J by 3 bases, with 6 bases of the junction left unmatched. CDR3 sequence (DNA): TGCGCCAGCCGACGACAGGGTGACACCGGGGAGCTGTTTTTT. Its translation: CASRRQGDTGELFF.

The chain links TRBV30 to TRBJ1-6, with D uncertain. CDR3 length: 18 amino acids. Germline V CDR1 and CDR2: GTSNPN, SVGIG (reference sequence). The germline V and J ends were trimmed by 2 bases and 3 bases, with 20 bases remaining between them. CDR3 amino acids: CAWSIFEVDRRYNSPLHF. As DNA, the CDR3 is TGTGCCTGGAGTATTTTTGAAGTCGACCGACGCTATAATTCACCCCTCCACTTT. Variable domain in full (rest from reference TRBV30 and TRBJ1-6): SQTIHQWPATLVQPVGSPLSLECTVEGTSNPNLYWYRQAAGRGLQLLFYSVGIGQISSEVPQNLSASRPQDRQFILSSKKLLLSDSGFYLCAWSIFEVDRRYNSPLHFGNGTRLTVT.

The chain is built from TRBV19 and TRBJ2-1; TRBD2 matches at 7 bases. CDR1 and CDR2 from the germline V gene are LNHDA and SQIVND (reference sequence). After removal of 3 bases from V and 7 bases from J, the junction contained 9 bases not matched to a gene. The CDR3 has 15 residues. The CDR3 bases are TGTGCCAGTAGTATCGAGGGGTCCGGGGGGAATGAGCAGTTCTTC. Protein product: CASSIEGSGGNEQFF.

Concerning this clone itself: The junction shows a germline mismatch at one end, possibly a read error. The rearrangement joins TRBV11-2 to TRBJ2-7, with D possibly TRBD2 on 6 matching bases. Germline V gene lookup returns CDR1 SGHAT and CDR2 FQNNGV. The length of the CDR3 is 15 residues. CDR3 coding DNA: TGTGCCAGCGGCTTATATGGAGGGAAAGATTACGAGCAGTACTTC. Protein: CASGLYGGKDYEQYF.

The CDR3 loop reads CASSAGQGSYNEQFF. CDR3 DNA sequence: TGTGCCAGCAGTGCCGGACAGGGTTCCTACAATGAGCAGTTCTTC. The V and J genes are TRBV5-4 and TRBJ2-1, with TRBD1 matching 8 bases. This CDR3 has 15 residues. Germline V gene sequence: CDR1 SGHNT, CDR2 YYREEE (reference sequence). The trim removed 5 bases at V and 1 base at J, leaving 5 bases unmatched.

The chain combines TRBV6-1 with TRBJ1-3; no firm D call. There are 16 residues in the CDR3. V lost 2 bases to trimming and J lost 4 bases, with 15 bases between them. Germline V lookup: CDR1 MNHNS, CDR2 SASEGT. DNA of the CDR3: TGTGCCAGCAGTGAATATAAACTCTCCTCGGGAAACACCATATATTTT. Its translation: CASSEYKLSSGNTIYF.

This chain uses TRBV5-1 with TRBJ2-1; D possibly matches TRBD1 or TRBD2 (5 bases each). The CDR3 has 14 residues. The germline CDR1 and CDR2 sequences are SGHRS and YFSETQ. V was cut by 4 bases and J by 5 bases, with 13 bases left in between. The CDR3 region is CASSLQGANNEQFF. DNA of the CDR3: TGCGCCAGCAGCCTTCAGGGAGCGAACAATGAGCAGTTCTTC.

The rearrangement joins TRBV19 to TRBJ2-1; 13 nucleotides match TRBD2. The CDR3 is made up of 17 amino acids. Germline-derived CDR1 and CDR2 are LNHDA and SQIVND (reference sequence). Trimming at V came to 6 bases and at J to 2 bases, leaving 7 bases not matched to a gene. CDR3 coding DNA: TGTGCCAGTAGGGGACTAGCGGGACCTCAAGCCTACAATGAGCAGTTCTTC. This gives the protein CASRGLAGPQAYNEQFF. Filled out from reference TRBV19 and TRBJ2-1, the complete variable domain reads DGGITQSPKYLFRKEGQNVTLSCEQNLNHDAMYWYRQDPGQGLRLIYYSQIVNDFQKGDIAEGYSVSREKKESFPLTVTSAQKNPTAFYLCASRGLAGPQAYNEQFFGPGTRLTVL.

This clone is a singleton in its sample. The chain uses TRBV19 and TRBJ1-2; 7 bases are shared with TRBD1. Germline V gives CDR1 LNHDA, CDR2 SQIVND (reference sequence). J lost 13 bases, V lost 3 bases, and 14 bases had no gene match. The CDR3 consists of 14 residues. CDR3 sequence reads: CASSMKGASSLSTF. The CDR3, as DNA: TGTGCCAGTAGTATGAAGGGGGCCAGCTCCTTATCCACCTTC.

This sequence joins TRBV21-1 and TRBJ2-7. TRBV21-1 is a pseudogene. This CDR3 comprises 14 residues. For the CDR3, the DNA is TGTGCCAGCAGCAAAAGGTCAAGGACCTACGAGCAGTACTTC. It yields the protein CASSKRSRTYEQYF.

CDR3 DNA sequence: TGTGCCAGCAGTGAATCTCCGGCGAGCACAGATACGCAGTATTTT. This translates into CASSESPASTDTQYF. This sequence joins TRBV6-1 and TRBJ2-3; D is ambiguous. Germline V gives CDR1 MNHNS, CDR2 SASEGT. The CDR3 has 15 residues. Trimming took 2 bases from V and 0 from J, leaving 9 bases between them.

This chain joins TRBV11-2 and TRBJ2-7; a possible D gene is TRBD1 (6 bases). The CDR3 is 15 residues long. The V gene lost 2 bases and the J gene lost 0 bases, with 11 bases spanning the gap. Germline CDR1 and CDR2: SGHAT and FQNNGV. CDR3 DNA sequence: TGTGCCAGCAGCTTAAGGGTAGGGGGCTCCTACGAGCAGTACTTC. It encodes CASSLRVGGSYEQYF.

Of note for this clone: Other DNA sequences within the sample encode an identical CDR3. The chain has TRBV30 and TRBJ1-5; maybe TRBD1 (6 bases). The CDR3 has 13 residues. The V and J ends lost 0 bases and 4 bases respectively, with 7 bases between them. Germline V gene lookup returns CDR1 GTSNPN and CDR2 SVGIG (reference sequence). The CDR3 bases are TGTGCCTGGAGTGTACAGGGAAATCAGCCCCAGCATTTT. It specifies CAWSVQGNQPQHF.

This clone has only a few counts. The chain joins TRBV28 to TRBJ2-5; D is possibly TRBD2 (6 bases). V was shortened by 3 bases and J by 2 bases, with 10 bases between the two germline ends. Germline V lookup: CDR1 MDHEN, CDR2 SYDVKM. The length of the CDR3 is 14 residues. This CDR3 reads CASSFAGPQETQYF. The CDR3 nucleotides read TGTGCCAGCAGTTTCGCGGGACCACAAGAGACCCAGTACTTC.

This chain uses TRBV6-1 with TRBJ2-7; no reliable D call. This CDR3 region has 11 residues. Germline assignment: CDR1 MNHNS and CDR2 SASEGT. The V end lost 6 bases, the J end lost 3 bases, and 6 bases lay between the germline ends. CDR3 amino acids: CASRTHYEQYF. The CDR3 DNA sequence: TGTGCCAGCAGAACTCACTACGAGCAGTACTTC.

This sequence joins TRBV7-9 and TRBJ2-7; D remains unclear. Germline assignment: CDR1 SEHNR and CDR2 FQNEAQ (reference sequence). The CDR3 has 14 residues. Trimming shortened V by 3 bases and J by 3 bases, and 12 bases separated the two germline ends. The CDR3 region is CASSLAGLNYEQYF. For the CDR3, the DNA is TGTGCCAGCAGCTTGGCCGGGTTAAACTACGAGCAGTACTTC.

This clone showed up just a few times. V usage is TRBV30 and J usage is TRBJ2-7; a possible D gene is TRBD2 (6 bases). The CDR3 sequence is 14 residues long. Per germline, CDR1 GTSNPN and CDR2 SVGIG (reference sequence). Trimming stripped 2 bases from V and 5 bases from J, with 16 bases between. The CDR3 DNA follows: TGTGCCTGGAGTTACTATCCAGGGAGGCACGAGCAGTACTTC. It is translated as CAWSYYPGRHEQYF. Filled out from reference TRBV30 and TRBJ2-7, the complete variable domain reads SQTIHQWPATLVQPVGSPLSLECTVEGTSNPNLYWYRQAAGRGLQLLFYSVGIGQISSEVPQNLSASRPQDRQFILSSKKLLLSDSGFYLCAWSYYPGRHEQYFGPGTRLTVT.

This chain uses TRBV2 with TRBJ2-7; 9 bases agree with TRBD1. V gave up 7 bases and J gave up 6 bases; unmatched junction bases: 10. The CDR3 sequence is 14 residues long. Germline V gene data show CDR1 as SNHLY and CDR2 as FYNNEI. CDR3 coding DNA: TGTGCCAGCATAGGGGGGACAGGGTGGCTCGAGCAGTACTTC. Protein sequence: CASIGGTGWLEQYF.